These T cell receptor beta chains were read from a single sample in a study of a mutant IDH1 vaccine in newly diagnosed glioma. The antigens these receptors bind are not known. Clones were read by immunoSEQ multiplex PCR, and TCRdb kept only the in-frame ones, dropping some. Among roughly 49,000 clones, 85% to 95% were seen once, and the ten largest hold about 2.4%. Sequenced here: PBMCs, sampled from a glioma patient whose treatment included an IDH1 peptide vaccine. The source is a man aged 50-60 years with glioma. Both conserved end residues are part of each CDR3. Fields, in order: CDR3 protein, V gene, J gene.

CDR3aa: CASSTPGQGKAEAFF
v_gene: TRBV5-4
j_gene: TRBJ1-1

CDR3aa: CASSERTSNTEAFF
v_gene: TRBV2
j_gene: TRBJ1-1

CDR3aa: CASSTFPGGEQYF
v_gene: TRBV11-3
j_gene: TRBJ2-7

CDR3aa: CASTSGVGGYTF
v_gene: TRBV6-5
j_gene: TRBJ1-2

CDR3aa: CASSDRGRTEAFF
v_gene: TRBV13
j_gene: TRBJ1-1

CDR3aa: CASSVDREVYEQFF
v_gene: TRBV9
j_gene: TRBJ2-1

CDR3aa: CASSPGQVTNQPQHF
v_gene: TRBV18
j_gene: TRBJ1-5

CDR3aa: CASSPGALNTEAFF
v_gene: TRBV4-2
j_gene: TRBJ1-1

CDR3aa: CASSQVMGPRETQYF
v_gene: TRBV14
j_gene: TRBJ2-5

CDR3aa: CASSRGPGDTQYF
v_gene: TRBV28
j_gene: TRBJ2-3

CDR3aa: CASSQEIEYEQYF
v_gene: TRBV4-1
j_gene: TRBJ2-7

CDR3aa: CASSYRGGEAFF
v_gene: TRBV6-5
j_gene: TRBJ1-1

CDR3aa: CASSQDGGREAFF
v_gene: TRBV4-3
j_gene: TRBJ1-1

CDR3aa: CSVDHPDGYTF
v_gene: TRBV29-1
j_gene: TRBJ1-2

CDR3aa: CASSPLTDRGGGDTQYF
v_gene: TRBV27
j_gene: TRBJ2-3

CDR3aa: CAWNDRHNQPQHF
v_gene: TRBV30
j_gene: TRBJ1-5

CDR3aa: CASSFITDTQYF
v_gene: TRBV7-6
j_gene: TRBJ2-3

CDR3aa: CASSVQGQHNEKLFF
v_gene: TRBV9
j_gene: TRBJ1-4

CDR3aa: CASSLATGATYGYTF
v_gene: TRBV7-6
j_gene: TRBJ1-2

CDR3aa: CASSAKHNRGEAFF
v_gene: TRBV7-9
j_gene: TRBJ1-1

CDR3aa: CASSSGLATNEQFF
v_gene: TRBV7-8
j_gene: TRBJ2-1

CDR3aa: CASSPFSAGANVLTF
v_gene: TRBV5-5
j_gene: TRBJ2-6

CDR3aa: CASSLELRSYNEQFF
v_gene: TRBV5-6
j_gene: TRBJ2-1

CDR3aa: CASSFGQGAGELFF
v_gene: TRBV27
j_gene: TRBJ2-2

CDR3aa: CASSYARRSSYEQYF
v_gene: TRBV6-5
j_gene: TRBJ2-7

CDR3aa: CASSPRTGLPVRDTQYF
v_gene: TRBV7-2
j_gene: TRBJ2-3

CDR3aa: CASSSILSSRTTTDTQYF
v_gene: TRBV27
j_gene: TRBJ2-3

CDR3aa: CASSIAGGVNEQFF
v_gene: TRBV19
j_gene: TRBJ2-1

CDR3aa: CASSSDSFYGYTF
v_gene: TRBV5-1
j_gene: TRBJ1-2

CDR3aa: CASWGQGGANYGYTF
v_gene: TRBV27
j_gene: TRBJ1-2

CDR3aa: CASSSGSGSWKGEKLFF
v_gene: TRBV27
j_gene: TRBJ1-4

CDR3aa: CASSLHVGQPQHF
v_gene: TRBV11-2
j_gene: TRBJ1-5

CDR3aa: CASSYGQGGSNQPQHF
v_gene: TRBV6-6
j_gene: TRBJ1-5

CDR3aa: CASSSRASGQGVYEQYF
v_gene: TRBV7-6
j_gene: TRBJ2-7

CDR3aa: CASSLSHEGNFGYTF
v_gene: TRBV27
j_gene: TRBJ1-2

CDR3aa: CASSALPTGLLHTQYF
v_gene: TRBV19
j_gene: TRBJ2-3

CDR3aa: CASSLSSGIDEKLFF
v_gene: TRBV5-4
j_gene: TRBJ1-4

CDR3aa: CASSEAHQAQETQYF
v_gene: TRBV6-1
j_gene: TRBJ2-5

CDR3aa: CASSEAATSHF
v_gene: TRBV6-1
j_gene: TRBJ1-6

CDR3aa: CASSGGSGTGAYEQYF
v_gene: TRBV25-1
j_gene: TRBJ2-7

CDR3aa: CASSGGSYNSPLHF
v_gene: TRBV9
j_gene: TRBJ1-6

CDR3aa: CASTYSNSNQPQHF
v_gene: TRBV2
j_gene: TRBJ1-5

CDR3aa: CASSVGQRATNEKLFF
v_gene: TRBV7-2
j_gene: TRBJ1-4

CDR3aa: CASSLGGGQYQPQHF
v_gene: TRBV5-1
j_gene: TRBJ1-5

CDR3aa: CAITKGSTDTQYF
v_gene: TRBV10-3
j_gene: TRBJ2-3

CDR3aa: CASGEELEQGGEKLFF
v_gene: TRBV5-5
j_gene: TRBJ1-4

CDR3aa: CASSLVPVGDTQYF
v_gene: TRBV7-6
j_gene: TRBJ2-3

CDR3aa: CASSVEGQGFSTDTQYF
v_gene: TRBV9
j_gene: TRBJ2-3

CDR3aa: CASSLGSGNYNEQFF
v_gene: TRBV7-7
j_gene: TRBJ2-1

CDR3aa: CASQGLAGGLNTGELFF
v_gene: TRBV19
j_gene: TRBJ2-2

CDR3aa: CASSTHPGQGKGIQTPLHF
v_gene: TRBV19
j_gene: TRBJ1-6

CDR3aa: CASSQRQGQETQYF
v_gene: TRBV14
j_gene: TRBJ2-5

CDR3aa: CASSAGPGTGSQPQHF
v_gene: TRBV2
j_gene: TRBJ1-5

CDR3aa: CASSSSGQLNTEAFF
v_gene: TRBV7-2
j_gene: TRBJ1-1

CDR3aa: CASSLTGQGSGELFF
v_gene: TRBV6-6
j_gene: TRBJ2-2

CDR3aa: CASSSSDEQYF
v_gene: TRBV5-6
j_gene: TRBJ2-7

CDR3aa: CASSPWTVSNTEAFF
v_gene: TRBV18
j_gene: TRBJ1-1